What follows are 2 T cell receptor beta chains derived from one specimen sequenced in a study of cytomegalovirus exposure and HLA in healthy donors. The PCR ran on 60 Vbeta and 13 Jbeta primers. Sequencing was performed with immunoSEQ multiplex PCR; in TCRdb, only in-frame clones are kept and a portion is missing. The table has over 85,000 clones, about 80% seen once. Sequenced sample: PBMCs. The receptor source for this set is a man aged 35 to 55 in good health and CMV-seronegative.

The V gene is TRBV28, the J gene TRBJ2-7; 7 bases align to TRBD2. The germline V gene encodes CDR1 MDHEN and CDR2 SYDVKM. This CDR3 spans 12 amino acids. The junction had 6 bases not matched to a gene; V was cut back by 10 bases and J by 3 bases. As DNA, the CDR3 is TGTGCCACGCGGACTAGTGTCTACGAGCAGTACTTC. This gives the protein CATRTSVYEQYF.

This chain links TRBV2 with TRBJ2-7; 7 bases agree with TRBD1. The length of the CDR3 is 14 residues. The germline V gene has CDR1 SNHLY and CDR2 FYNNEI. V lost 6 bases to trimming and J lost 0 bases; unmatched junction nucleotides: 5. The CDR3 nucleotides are TGTGCCAGCAGGAGAGGGACAGACTCCTACGAGCAGTACTTC. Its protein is CASRRGTDSYEQYF.